This passage covers 10 T cell receptor beta chains from one sample sequenced in a study of blood T cell repertoires in COVID-19. Using immunoSEQ multiplex PCR, the repertoire was profiled, and TCRdb retains in-frame clones only, with some absent. Of about 370,000 clones in the sample, roughly nine tenths are singletons; the top ten hold around 3%. Material for sequencing was peripheral blood. These receptors were obtained from a young woman with COVID-19, enrolled during active disease.

This clone is a singleton in its sample. V gene TRBV4-2 combines with J gene TRBJ2-3, with TRBD2 identical over 8 bases. The length of the CDR3 is 16 residues. CDR1 and CDR2 (germline): LGHNA, YNFKEQ. With V trimmed by 0 bases and J by 3 bases, 5 bases remained unmatched. In DNA, the CDR3 is TGTGCCAGCAGCCAAGACCGGACTAGCAAGACAGATACGCAGTATTTT. Its translation is CASSQDRTSKTDTQYF.

The chain is built from TRBV19 and TRBJ1-5, with D unresolved. The length of the CDR3 is 15 residues. The germline CDR1 and CDR2 sequences are LNHDA and SQIVND (reference sequence). Trimming shortened V by 3 bases and J by 0 bases, and 9 bases separated the two germline ends. The CDR3 spells CASSIPGYSNQPQHF. CDR3 nucleotides: TGTGCCAGTAGTATTCCGGGGTATAGCAATCAGCCCCAGCATTTT. Full variable domain (remainder filled in from reference TRBV19 and TRBJ1-5): DGGITQSPKYLFRKEGQNVTLSCEQNLNHDAMYWYRQDPGQGLRLIYYSQIVNDFQKGDIAEGYSVSREKKESFPLTVTSAQKNPTAFYLCASSIPGYSNQPQHFGDGTRLSIL.

The gene calls are TRBV28 and TRBJ1-2; 8 bases align to TRBD1. Looked up from germline, CDR1 is MDHEN and CDR2 is SYDVKM. This CDR3 has 14 amino acids. Losses at the gene ends were 6 bases for V and 5 bases for J; bases not matched to a gene: 8. The CDR3 DNA follows: TGTGCCAGCAGACCTCAGGGGGCGGTTTATGGCTACACCTTC. Translation gives CASRPQGAVYGYTF.

The V and J genes are TRBV9 and TRBJ2-5; the D gene is possibly TRBD2 (6 bases). The CDR3 spans 16 residues. Germline V gene lookup returns CDR1 SGDLS and CDR2 YYNGEE. The V gene lost 0 bases and the J gene lost 2 bases, with 14 bases spanning the gap. CDR3 bases: TGTGCCAGCAGCGTAGTCCCAGCGGGTTTACAAGAGACCCAGTACTTC. It codes for CASSVVPAGLQETQYF.

The chain joins TRBV5-1 to TRBJ2-1; 7 bases match TRBD2. Germline V gene data show CDR1 as SGHRS and CDR2 as YFSETQ. This CDR3 is built from 15 residues. V shed 4 bases, J shed 5 bases, and the junction held 9 bases outside the gene matches. The CDR3 DNA reads TGCGCCAGCAGCCCGGGGGTAGCGGGCAACAATGAGCAGTTCTTC. Translating gives CASSPGVAGNNEQFF.

V usage is TRBV4-3 and J usage is TRBJ1-2; maybe TRBD1 (5 bases). Germline V CDR1 and CDR2: LGHNA, YSLEER. CDR3 length: 15 amino acids. Trimming took off 0 bases at V and 2 bases at J, with 10 bases between the two ends. CDR3 coding DNA: TGCGCCAGCAGCCAAGATCCAGGGTGGAACTATGGCTACACCTTC. This gives the protein CASSQDPGWNYGYTF.

This chain connects TRBV5-4 to TRBJ2-2; D is unclear. Germline values: CDR1 SGHNT, CDR2 YYREEE (reference sequence). V lost 0 bases and J 2 bases, leaving 8 bases between the germline ends. The CDR3 runs to 15 residues. CDR3 in DNA: TGTGCCAGCAGCTTGGTTGACAAAAACACCGGGGAGCTGTTTTTT. It translates to CASSLVDKNTGELFF.

V usage is TRBV15 and J usage is TRBJ2-1; no definite D call. V lost 0 bases and J lost 5, with 11 bases in between. The CDR3 consists of 15 residues. The V gene's germline CDR1 is LNHNV and CDR2 YYDKDF (reference sequence). The CDR3: CATSREGSVNNEQFF. CDR3 nucleotide sequence: TGTGCCACCAGCAGAGAAGGAAGCGTAAACAATGAGCAGTTCTTC.

The rearrangement joins TRBV5-1 to TRBJ2-7, with 13 bases fitting TRBD2. This CDR3 is built from 15 residues. V was clipped by 3 bases and J by 7 bases; unmatched bases: 7. The germline CDR1 and CDR2 sequences are SGHRS and YFSETQ. This chain's CDR3 is CASSWSGTSGEEQYF. The CDR3 DNA is TGCGCCAGCAGCTGGTCCGGGACTAGCGGGGAGGAGCAGTACTTC.

V usage is TRBV27 and J usage is TRBJ2-3; no clear D gene. The germline V and J ends were trimmed by 5 bases and 0 bases, with 9 bases remaining between them. The CDR3 runs 14 residues. Per the germline V gene, CDR1 is MNHEY and CDR2 is SMNVEV (reference sequence). CDR3 in amino acids: CASSIPTSTDTQYF. The CDR3 coding sequence is TGTGCCAGCAGTATACCGACAAGCACAGATACGCAGTATTTT.